This TCR beta chain was observed in a study of cytomegalovirus exposure and HLA in healthy donors. The overall study: Membership in the Caucasian-associated ancestry cluster was found for around 81% of 300 to 400 genotyped donors.

Details on this clone: The antigen is undetermined.

Study observations and caveats: Accurate prediction of HLA-A and HLA-B alleles (for most subjects) was reportedly achieved from TCR beta sequences. The study labeled 180 or so TCR beta chains cytomegalovirus-associated.

PCR employed 60 Vbeta and 13 Jbeta primers. Authors' data handling: As a later analysis found, there were 80 million or so unique TCR beta chains, of which about 10 million were shared. TCRdb's table, derived via immunoSEQ multiplex PCR, lists solely in-frame clones and lacks some. D and trimming were read from the DNA, whereas the V and J calls and clone size are those reported in that table. This table has about 120,000 clones, approximately 81% appearing once. This sequence was found in a man aged 18 to 30 in good health and CMV-seropositive. Material: PBMCs.

The CDR3 loop is CAWSHATGSTGELFF. The DNA of the CDR3 is TGTGCCTGGAGTCACGCGACAGGGAGCACCGGGGAGCTGTTTTTT. The chain uses TRBV30 and TRBJ2-2; 7 bases map to TRBD1. Germline loops: CDR1 GTSNPN, CDR2 SVGIG (reference sequence). The CDR3 is 15 residues long. V lost 2 bases and J lost 4; bases outside the gene matches: 7.